This TCR beta chain was captured by sequencing in a study of shared clonotypes between healthy human individuals. The V gene's germline CDR1 is MNHEY and CDR2 SMNVEV (reference sequence). CDR3 length equals 14 residues. With V trimmed by 6 bases and J by 5 bases, 7 bases remained unmatched. TCRdb keeps only in-frame clones here, not all; method: immunoSEQ multiplex PCR. The profile covers millions of clones, with about 92% appearing a single time and 0.39% taken by the ten largest. The specimen was naive CD4+ T cells from PBMCs. Subset in this sample: CD45RA+ positively selected. The sequence was collected from a young man in good health. Some clones in this sample may be carry-over from other donors' samples. This rearrangement joins TRBV27 to TRBJ1-5; 7 bases agree with TRBD1. CDR3 bases: TGTGCCAGCAGCCAGGGGGGGGGAGATCAGCCCCAGCATTTT. It specifies CASSQGGGDQPQHF.